One sample yielded the 23 T cell receptor beta chains listed below, sequenced in a study of identical twins. A single record per CDR3 protein comes from TCRdb applying MiXCR to the 5' RACE reads. There are roughly 200,000 distinct CDR3 sequences in the sample; 15% occur only once, and 35% to 50% lies in the top ten. This same sample was also part of a study on T cells expressing NK-cell markers.

The specimen sequenced was CD8+ T cells sorted from blood. Receptors were obtained from a woman younger than 35 in good health.

This clonotype was observed a few times. The V and J genes are TRBV20-1 and TRBJ2-7; D possibly corresponds to TRBD2 (6 bases). CDR1 DFQATT and CDR2 SNEGSKA come from the germline V gene (reference sequence). The germline V and J ends were trimmed by 3 bases and 0 bases, with 12 bases remaining between them. This CDR3 spans 14 amino acids. CDR3: CSASRERSSYEQYF. CDR3 coding DNA: TGCAGTGCTAGCCGGGAGAGAAGCTCCTACGAGCAGTACTTC.

This clonotype was observed a few times. The chain recombines TRBV29-1 with TRBJ2-5; 11 bases line up with TRBD2. The CDR3 has 12 residues. The germline CDR1 and CDR2 sequences are SQVTM and ANQGSEA. Trimming removed 5 bases from V and 5 bases from J; junction bases left unmatched: 1. The CDR3 reads CSVIAGGETQYF. As DNA, the CDR3 is TGCAGCGTTATAGCGGGAGGGGAGACCCAGTACTTC.

There are a few counts of this clonotype. The rearrangement uses TRBV6-2 or TRBV6-3 and TRBJ2-3, with 8 bases identical to TRBD2. This CDR3 contains 14 residues. CDR1 is MNHEY and CDR2 is SVGEGT in the germline V gene. The V and J ends lost 5 bases and 3 bases, in that order; junction bases with no gene match: 4. This chain's CDR3 is CASSRASGTDTQYF. DNA of the CDR3: TGTGCCAGCAGTCGGGCTAGCGGGACAGATACGCAGTATTTT.

This clonotype has more than one count but fewer than ten. CDR3 DNA sequence: TGCAGCGTCCTGACCTCGAGCACGAACACCGGGGAGCTGTTTTTT. Translation gives CSVLTSSTNTGELFF. The chain employs TRBV29-1 and TRBJ2-2; D is ambiguous. The germline gives CDR1 SQVTM, CDR2 ANQGSEA. Deletions cut 6 bases from V and 0 bases from J, with 14 bases between. The CDR3 has 15 amino acids.

This clonotype was counted between two and nine times. The chain has TRBV27 and TRBJ2-1; TRBD2 aligns across 7 bases. Germline V gives CDR1 MNHEY, CDR2 SMNVEV (reference sequence). The junction had 11 bases not matched to a gene; V was cut back by 8 bases and J by 7 bases. This CDR3 is built from 14 residues. As DNA, the CDR3 is TGTGCCAGCTTAACTAGCGCGGCAGGGAATGAGCAGTTCTTC. This sequence encodes CASLTSAAGNEQFF.

This clonotype was picked up many times. V is TRBV15 and J is TRBJ2-3; D is possibly TRBD1 (5 bases). The germline gives CDR1 LNHNV, CDR2 YYDKDF (reference sequence). Trimming removed 7 bases at V and 2 bases at J, with 16 bases between. The CDR3 has 15 amino acids. The DNA for the CDR3 is TGTGCCACCAAGGAAACAGGAGCTACCACAGATACGCAGTATTTT. This gives the protein CATKETGATTDTQYF.

This clonotype was detected a few times. This sequence joins TRBV12-3 or TRBV12-4 and TRBJ2-7; tentatively, D is TRBD2 (6 bases). Trimming removed 3 bases from V and 5 bases from J, with 14 bases in between. The CDR3 contains 14 residues. As DNA, the CDR3 is TGTGCCAGCAGTTTCATTCTGTCGGGGGACGAGCAGTACTTC. Protein: CASSFILSGDEQYF.

This clonotype was recorded a few times. The chain uses TRBV12-3 or TRBV12-4 and TRBJ2-1; D not resolved. The CDR3 has 10 residues. Between the trimmed V and J ends, which lost 4 bases and 12 bases, there was a span of 7 bases. This chain's CDR3 is CASSSGPQFF. CDR3 in DNA: TGTGCCAGCAGTTCCGGGCCGCAGTTCTTC.

The CDR3 sequence is CASSFIAGITDTQYF. CDR3 bases: TGTGCCAGCAGCTTTATTGCGGGGATCACAGATACGCAGTATTTT. V is TRBV7-3 and J is TRBJ2-3; weak D call: TRBD2 (6 bases). CDR1 is SGHTA and CDR2 is FQGTGA in the germline V gene. V shed 3 bases and J shed 2 bases, with 12 bases lying between them. The CDR3 contains 15 residues.

There are a few counts of this clonotype. The chain carries TRBV11-2 and TRBJ2-2; the D is unclear. Germline V lookup: CDR1 SGHAT, CDR2 FQNNGV. The V gene lost 7 bases and the J gene lost 7 bases, with 10 bases spanning the gap. This CDR3 is built from 12 residues. CDR3 sequence (DNA): TGTGCCAGCACGAAAGGCGGCGGGGAGCTGTTTTTT. It yields the protein CASTKGGGELFF. The whole variable domain, remainder taken from reference TRBV11-2 and TRBJ2-2, is EAGVAQSPRYKIIEKRQSVAFWCNPISGHATLYWYQQILGQGPKLLIQFQNNGVVDDSQLPKDRFSAERLKGVDSTLKIQPAKLEDSAVYLCASTKGGGELFFGEGSRLTVL.

This clonotype was observed a handful of times. The chain joins TRBV10-2 to TRBJ2-1, with 9 bases fitting TRBD2. The CDR3 length is 15 residues. The V gene's germline CDR1 is WSHSY and CDR2 SAAADI. V lost 3 bases and J lost 8; bases outside the gene matches: 8. The CDR3 sequence: CASSDSGSNFDEQFF. As DNA, the CDR3 is TGCGCCAGCAGTGATAGCGGGAGCAATTTTGATGAGCAGTTCTTC.

At least ten counts were recorded for this clonotype. The chain combines TRBV5-5 with TRBJ2-1; no clear D. Germline CDR1 SGHKS, CDR2 YYEKEE (reference sequence). The V end lost 4 bases, the J end lost 9 bases, and 8 bases lay between the germline ends. The CDR3 extends over 11 amino acids. CDR3 residues: CASSVGTEQFF. CDR3 coding DNA: TGTGCCAGCAGCGTAGGCACTGAGCAGTTCTTC.

The chain is built from TRBV7-9 and TRBJ2-3, with 8 bases lining up with TRBD2. The CDR3 sequence is 15 residues long. The trim removed 3 bases at V and 2 bases at J, leaving 4 bases unmatched. The germline CDR1 and CDR2 sequences are SEHNR and FQNEAQ (reference sequence). This chain's CDR3 is CASSLREALTDTQYF. The CDR3 DNA reads as TGTGCCAGCAGCTTGCGGGAGGCCCTCACAGATACGCAGTATTTT.

The chain joins TRBV11-1 to TRBJ2-1; 10 bases align to TRBD2. V trimming: 0 bases; J trimming: 2 bases; junction bases outside the gene matches: 13. The CDR3 covers 20 residues. Germline V gene data show CDR1 as SGHAT and CDR2 as FQDESV (reference sequence). Here the CDR3 reads CASSLAKSGGARGPYNEQFF. The CDR3 region has the DNA TGTGCCAGCAGCTTAGCGAAGAGCGGGGGGGCCCGGGGGCCCTACAATGAGCAGTTCTTC.

In its sample, this clonotype was seen a few times. The rearrangement links TRBV6-2 or TRBV6-3 to TRBJ2-7; no definite D call. Germline assignment: CDR1 MNHEY and CDR2 SVGEGT. The CDR3 extends over 11 amino acids. The V end was cut by 4 bases, the J end by 2 bases, with 3 bases between. This CDR3 is CASSWTYEQYF. As DNA, the CDR3 is TGTGCCAGCAGTTGGACCTACGAGCAGTACTTC.

This clonotype was seen more than once but under ten times. The chain recombines TRBV2 with TRBJ2-1, with a tentative D call TRBD2 (5 bases). The CDR3 loop spans 15 amino acids. Between the trimmed V and J ends, which lost 7 bases and 0 bases, there was a span of 13 bases. Germline CDR1 reads SNHLY; CDR2 reads FYNNEI. CDR3 sequence (DNA): TGTGCCAGCAACGAGGGTTCGTTCTCCTACAATGAGCAGTTCTTC. This sequence encodes CASNEGSFSYNEQFF.

The V call is TRBV20-1, the J call TRBJ2-7; D gene uncertain. Trimming left V 5 bases short and J 0 bases short, with 11 bases between. The V gene's germline CDR1 is DFQATT and CDR2 SNEGSKA (reference sequence). The CDR3 has 13 amino acids. The CDR3 here is CSAGTTYSYEQYF. The CDR3 region has the DNA TGCAGTGCTGGAACTACTTACTCCTACGAGCAGTACTTC.

In this sample, this clonotype turned up a few times. The V gene is TRBV5-1, the J gene TRBJ2-3; TRBD2 matches 11 bases. Germline V CDR1 and CDR2: SGHRS, YFSETQ. Trimming at V came to 4 bases and at J to 2 bases, leaving 9 bases not matched to a gene. CDR3 length equals 17 residues. CDR3 coding DNA: TGCGCCAGCAGCACGCTACTAGCGGGGGCCCTCACAGATACGCAGTATTTT. This translates into CASSTLLAGALTDTQYF.

This sequence joins TRBV29-1 and TRBJ2-7, with D hard to call. CDR1 and CDR2 from the germline V gene are SQVTM and ANQGSEA. The CDR3 spans 11 residues. V was clipped by 8 bases and J by 6 bases, with 14 bases between them. The CDR3 coding sequence is TGCAGCATTGGGTTAGATGGCGAGCAGTACTTC. Translating it yields CSIGLDGEQYF.

The V and J genes are TRBV9 and TRBJ2-1; 15 bases agree with TRBD2. V trimming: 4 bases; J trimming: 5 bases; junction bases outside the gene matches: 13. CDR1 and CDR2 from the germline V gene are SGDLS and YYNGEE. CDR3 length: 19 amino acids. CDR3 sequence (DNA): TGTGCCAGCAGCCCCCGTCGAGGACTAGCGGGAGGGCCGCACAATGAGCAGTTCTTC. This codes for CASSPRRGLAGGPHNEQFF.

This clonotype was seen a few times. J is TRBJ2-2 and V is TRBV10-3; D not resolved. Germline CDR1 is ENHRY and CDR2 is SYGVKD. The CDR3 spans 12 residues. Trimming removed 9 bases at V and 4 bases at J, with 9 bases between. CDR3 region: CAIIVSTGELFF. The CDR3 DNA is TGTGCCATAATAGTTAGCACCGGGGAGCTGTTTTTT.

This sequence joins TRBV9 and TRBJ2-3, with 12 nucleotides matching TRBD2. The V gene end was trimmed by 4 bases and the J gene end by 4 bases; junction bases not matched to a gene: 7. The CDR3 runs 16 residues. Germline CDR1 reads SGDLS; CDR2 reads YYNGEE. The CDR3 loop reads CASSLGLAGGPDTQYF. The DNA for the CDR3 is TGTGCCAGCAGCCTAGGGCTAGCGGGGGGGCCAGATACGCAGTATTTT.

The chain has TRBV12-3 or TRBV12-4 and TRBJ2-3; unclear D gene. CDR3 size: 12 residues. Trimming pared 5 bases from V and 2 bases from J, leaving 5 bases between. In DNA, the CDR3 is TGTGCCAGCAGTATCGACACAGATACGCAGTATTTT. It encodes CASSIDTDTQYF.